The next 17 T cell receptor beta chains were all read from a single sample in a study of shared clonotypes between healthy human individuals. TCRdb keeps only in-frame clones here, not all; method: immunoSEQ multiplex PCR. The repertoire holds a few million clones, 90% to 95% seen once, with over 0.12% in the top ten. Sequenced: naive CD4+ T cells sorted from blood. Subset of the sample: CD45RA+ positively selected. The receptors were sampled from a man aged 18-30 years in good health.

The rearrangement uses TRBV10-3 and TRBJ1-1; no clear D gene. V shed 6 bases and J shed 0 bases, with 8 bases lying between them. The CDR3 is 13 residues long. The germline gives CDR1 ENHRY, CDR2 SYGVKD. The CDR3 sequence: CAIRDGMNTEAFF. The CDR3 nucleotides read TGTGCCATCAGGGACGGAATGAACACTGAAGCTTTCTTT.

The chain combines TRBV11-3 with TRBJ2-1, with 12 bases matching TRBD2. The CDR3 loop spans 14 amino acids. V lost 5 bases and J lost 7; bases outside the gene matches: 3. Germline assignment: CDR1 SGHNT and CDR2 YENEEA. CDR3 in DNA: TGTGCCAGCAGCCTTGGGACTAGCGGGAATGAGCAGTTCTTC. It is translated as CASSLGTSGNEQFF.

The genes are TRBV11-2 and TRBJ2-5; TRBD1 agrees at 9 bases. J gave up 8 bases and V 4 bases, and 8 bases lay outside the gene matches. The CDR3 consists of 14 residues. Germline loops: CDR1 SGHAT, CDR2 FQNNGV. CDR3 nucleotide sequence: TGTGCCAGCAGCTCACAGGGGGCGCAGGTAACCCAGTACTTC. It encodes CASSSQGAQVTQYF.

This clone was detected a few times. This rearrangement joins TRBV28 to TRBJ1-1; D is undetermined. CDR3 length: 13 amino acids. Germline V gives CDR1 MDHEN, CDR2 SYDVKM. V shed 1 base and J shed 1 base, with 4 bases lying between them. CDR3 sequence: CASSLYQNTEAFF. As DNA, the CDR3 is TGTGCCAGCAGTTTATACCAGAACACTGAAGCTTTCTTT.

The J gene is TRBJ2-3, the V gene TRBV4-1; D gene uncertain. Trimming stripped 4 bases from V and 1 base from J, with 15 bases between. The CDR3 is 16 residues long. The V gene's germline CDR1 is MGHRA and CDR2 YSYEKL. The CDR3: CASSRGARRGTDTQYF. DNA of the CDR3: TGCGCCAGCAGCCGGGGTGCTAGAAGGGGCACAGATACGCAGTATTTT.

In DNA form, the CDR3 reads TGTGCCAGCAGCTCACCCGGCTATAGCGGCTCCTACGAGCAGTACTTC. As protein: CASSSPGYSGSYEQYF. The V gene is TRBV2, the J gene TRBJ2-7, with D maybe TRBD2 (6 bases). Germline CDR1 reads SNHLY; CDR2 reads FYNNEI. V was shortened by 6 bases and J by 0 bases, with 18 bases between the two germline ends. The CDR3 sequence is 16 residues long.

The chain has TRBV28 and TRBJ2-7; D might be TRBD1 or TRBD2, each matching 5 bases. CDR3 length equals 14 residues. Germline V gene sequence: CDR1 MDHEN, CDR2 SYDVKM. Trimming pared 7 bases from V and 1 base from J, leaving 14 bases between. The CDR3 bases are TGTGCCAGCACCTCCCGATGGGGGTCCTACGAGCAGTACTTC. Its translation: CASTSRWGSYEQYF. The variable domain in full, with the rest retrieved from reference TRBV28 and TRBJ2-7, is DVKVTQSSRYLVKRTGEKVFLECVQDMDHENMFWYRQDPGLGLRLIYFSYDVKMKEKGDIPEGYSVSREKKERFSLILESASTNQTSMYLCASTSRWGSYEQYFGPGTRLTVT.

This clone was seen only a few times. The chain links TRBV2 to TRBJ1-6, with D perhaps matching TRBD1 (6 bases). The germline V gene encodes CDR1 SNHLY and CDR2 FYNNEI. The CDR3 spans 14 residues. V lost 6 bases and J lost 9, with 15 bases in between. CDR3: CASRKGGMSSPLHF. For the CDR3, the DNA is TGTGCCAGCAGGAAGGGGGGGATGAGTTCACCCCTCCACTTT.

This clone was counted once. The chain carries TRBV2 and TRBJ1-6; D not certain. In germline, CDR1 is SNHLY, CDR2 FYNNEI. Trimming stripped 7 bases from V and 10 bases from J, with 17 bases between. This CDR3 has 14 residues. The CDR3 coding sequence is TGTGCCAGCACCGGGGAGGGTAATGTCTCACCCCTCCACTTT. It codes for CASTGEGNVSPLHF.

The chain recombines TRBV5-6 with TRBJ2-6, with TRBD1 matching over 11 bases. CDR1 SGHDT and CDR2 YYEEEE come from the germline V gene. After removal of 4 bases from V and 3 bases from J, the junction contained 6 bases not matched to a gene. CDR3 length: 17 residues. The CDR3 here is CASSPGQGAGGANVLTF. CDR3 bases: TGTGCCAGCAGCCCAGGACAGGGGGCAGGTGGGGCCAACGTCCTGACTTTC.

This clone has just a few counts. Within the sample, other DNA sequences also encode this same CDR3. The V call is TRBV10-3, the J call TRBJ1-5; 8 bases are a match to TRBD1. Trimming cost V 3 bases and J 7 bases; bases outside gene matches: 5. CDR3 size: 14 residues. Germline CDR1 and CDR2: ENHRY and SYGVKD. CDR3 region: CAISEDRGGQPQHF. CDR3 DNA: TGTGCCATCAGTGAAGACAGGGGAGGACAGCCCCAGCATTTT.

This clone occurred once. The chain has TRBV5-1 and TRBJ2-1; 7 bases map to TRBD1. V was pared by 2 bases and J by 9 bases, with 14 bases of the junction left unmatched. From germline, CDR1 is SGHRS and CDR2 YFSETQ. The CDR3 has 16 amino acids. For the CDR3, the DNA is TGCGCCAGCAGCTTACAGGGGCCCACAGGGTGGGGTGAGCAGTTCTTC. Translating it yields CASSLQGPTGWGEQFF. The full variable domain, in which reference TRBV5-1 and TRBJ2-1 provide the parts outside the CDR3, is KAGVTQTPRYLIKTRGQQVTLSCSPISGHRSVSWYQQTPGQGLQFLFEYFSETQRNKGNFPGRFSGRQFSNSRSEMNVSTLELGDSALYLCASSLQGPTGWGEQFFGPGTRLTVL.

This chain uses TRBV9 with TRBJ1-6, with 7 bases matching TRBD1. CDR1 and CDR2 from the germline V gene are SGDLS and YYNGEE. This CDR3 has 15 residues. Trimming took 4 bases from V and 8 from J; bases not matched to a gene: 9. CDR3 sequence (DNA): TGTGCCAGCAGCCAGAGACAGGGAATCGATTCACCCCTCCACTTT. Encoded protein: CASSQRQGIDSPLHF.

The V call is TRBV6-5, the J call TRBJ1-6, with 7 bases that match TRBD1. J gave up 14 bases and V 6 bases, and 13 bases lay outside the gene matches. The CDR3 has 14 amino acids. CDR1 and CDR2 (germline): MNHEY, SVGAGI. In DNA, the CDR3 is TGTGCCAGCAGCCCCCCGGGACAGCCTTGGGCCCTCCACTTT. Translated: CASSPPGQPWALHF.

The V gene is TRBV30, the J gene TRBJ2-3, with D unclear. V lost 2 bases and J 6 bases, leaving 9 bases between the germline ends. This CDR3 has 12 residues. CDR1 is GTSNPN, CDR2 SVGIG, per germline (reference sequence). The CDR3 sequence: CAWSKVQDTQYF. The CDR3 region has the DNA TGTGCCTGGAGTAAAGTTCAGGATACGCAGTATTTT.

This chain links TRBV9 with TRBJ2-7, with TRBD2 matching 8 bases. The germline gives CDR1 SGDLS, CDR2 YYNGEE. This CDR3 comprises 13 residues. The junction had 3 bases not matched to a gene; V was cut back by 4 bases and J by 3 bases. The CDR3 loop is CASSPGGIYEQYF. The CDR3 bases are TGTGCCAGCAGCCCGGGGGGGATCTACGAGCAGTACTTC.

In its sample, this clone was seen once. The rearrangement links TRBV7-2 to TRBJ2-1; a weak D match, TRBD2 (6 bases). CDR3 length equals 19 residues. The V gene lost 1 base and the J gene lost 4 bases, with 23 bases spanning the gap. Germline CDR1 reads SGHTA; CDR2 reads FQGNSA. CDR3 protein: CASSLESFRGTRRYNEQFF. The CDR3 region has the DNA TGTGCCAGCAGCTTAGAAAGCTTTAGAGGGACTCGACGATACAATGAGCAGTTCTTC. The variable domain in full, completed from reference TRBV7-2 and TRBJ2-1, reads GAGVSQSPSNKVTEKGKDVELRCDPISGHTALYWYRQSLGQGLEFLIYFQGNSAPDKSGLPSDRFSAERTGGSVSTLTIQRTQQEDSAVYLCASSLESFRGTRRYNEQFFGPGTRLTVL.